The 8 T cell receptor beta chains below were found in one sample sequenced in a study of cytomegalovirus exposure and HLA in healthy donors. PCR involved 60 Vbeta and 13 Jbeta primers. Sequencing was performed with immunoSEQ multiplex PCR; in TCRdb, only in-frame clones are kept and a portion is missing. The data contain about 160,000 clones, roughly 77% of them singletons. The sample comprised PBMCs. The receptors shown here come from a man aged 45-65 years in good health and CMV-seropositive.

The chain is built from TRBV7-9 and TRBJ2-7; TRBD2 might be the D (5 bases). The CDR3 loop spans 14 amino acids. The V gene lost 5 bases and the J gene lost 4 bases, with 15 bases spanning the gap. Germline loops: CDR1 SEHNR, CDR2 FQNEAQ (reference sequence). CDR3 DNA sequence: TGTGCCAGCAGCCCCAGAGGGAGAGGATACGAGCAGTACTTC. Its translation: CASSPRGRGYEQYF.

The chain is built from TRBV25-1 and TRBJ2-1; 7 bases agree with TRBD2. This CDR3 comprises 15 residues. Germline loops: CDR1 MGHDK, CDR2 SYGVNS. V trimming: 0 bases; J trimming: 10 bases; junction bases outside the gene matches: 9. The CDR3, as DNA: TGTGCCAGCAGTGAATATGGGGGGGGGTCGAGGGAGCAGTTCTTC. Its translation is CASSEYGGGSREQFF.

The V call is TRBV18, the J call TRBJ2-5, with D tentatively TRBD1 (6 bases). V dropped 2 bases and J dropped 5 bases, with 21 bases sitting between them. The CDR3 runs 17 residues. Germline CDR1 is KGHSH and CDR2 is LQKENI. The CDR3 region has the DNA TGTGCCAGCTCACCAGGCCGAACAGGGTTGATTGGGGAGACCCAGTACTTC. Encoded protein: CASSPGRTGLIGETQYF.

The chain couples TRBV7-9 to TRBJ2-5; tentative D call: TRBD2 (6 bases). The length of the CDR3 is 17 residues. V shed 0 bases and J shed 2 bases, with 16 bases lying between them. Germline V lookup: CDR1 SEHNR, CDR2 FQNEAQ (reference sequence). CDR3 coding DNA: TGTGCCAGCAGCTTAGCGGGGTCTGGGGCGGGACAAGAGACCCAGTACTTC. Residues: CASSLAGSGAGQETQYF. The full variable domain, with the rest looked up from reference TRBV7-9 and TRBJ2-5, is DTGVSQNPRHKITKRGQNVTFRCDPISEHNRLYWYRQTLGQGPEFLTYFQNEAQLEKSRLLSDRFSAERPKGSFSTLEIQRTEQGDSAMYLCASSLAGSGAGQETQYFGPGTRLLVL.

The chain joins TRBV2 to TRBJ2-4; perhaps TRBD1 as D (5 bases). Germline V CDR1 and CDR2: SNHLY, FYNNEI. V shed 7 bases and J shed 1 base, with 20 bases lying between them. The CDR3 contains 17 residues. CDR3 in amino acids: CASKPRRQTSAKNIQYF. The CDR3, as DNA: TGTGCCAGCAAGCCGCGGCGACAGACGTCGGCCAAAAACATTCAGTACTTC.

The chain employs TRBV5-6 and TRBJ2-7; 11 bases are a match to TRBD2. Germline CDR1 SGHDT, CDR2 YYEEEE. V gave up 4 bases and J gave up 3 bases; unmatched junction bases: 3. This CDR3 has 14 amino acids. CDR3: CASSLTSGGYEQYF. As DNA, the CDR3 is TGTGCCAGCAGCCTTACTAGCGGGGGCTACGAGCAGTACTTC.

The rearrangement uses TRBV10-3 and TRBJ1-6; 7 bases map to TRBD1. Germline V gene lookup returns CDR1 ENHRY and CDR2 SYGVKD. CDR3 length: 15 amino acids. V dropped 0 bases and J dropped 5; count of bases not matched to a gene: 1. The DNA of the CDR3 is TGTGCCATCAGTGAGTCCACAGGGGATAATTCACCCCTCCACTTT. Its protein is CAISESTGDNSPLHF.

This clone was counted a single time. V gene TRBV7-9 combines with J gene TRBJ1-1; 9 nucleotides match TRBD1. Losses at the gene ends were 4 bases for V and 4 bases for J; bases not matched to a gene: 10. CDR3 length equals 16 residues. Per the germline V gene, CDR1 is SEHNR and CDR2 is FQNEAQ (reference sequence). CDR3 protein: CASSSGTGYGGTEAFF. CDR3 nucleotides: TGTGCCAGCAGCTCCGGGACAGGGTATGGAGGCACTGAAGCTTTCTTT.